One sample yielded the 21 T cell receptor beta chains listed below, sequenced in a study of long-term antiretroviral therapy in people with HIV. immunoSEQ v3.0 was run at survey level. Libraries were prepared by immunoSEQ multiplex PCR; TCRdb keeps only in-frame clonotypes and omits some of them. The sample lists over 25,000 clones, more than 65% occurring once. Sequencing used unsorted PBMCs, obtained 1.1 years before starting antiretroviral therapy. Receptors originate from a young woman with HIV.

The V call is TRBV5-8, the J call TRBJ2-3, with 8 bases fitting TRBD2. Germline V CDR1 and CDR2: SGHTS, YDEGEE. The trim removed 1 base at V and 0 bases at J, leaving 16 bases unmatched. CDR3 length: 20 residues. CDR3 sequence reads: CASSLLAGGLILSSTDTQYF. CDR3 nucleotides: TGTGCCAGCAGCTTGCTTGCGGGGGGACTCATCCTTTCTAGCACAGATACGCAGTATTTT.

The CDR3 sequence: CASSYAPVAYEQYF. The CDR3 nucleotides read TGTGCCAGCAGTTACGCCCCGGTGGCCTACGAGCAGTACTTC. The V gene is TRBV27, the J gene TRBJ2-7; no clear D. V gave up 4 bases and J gave up 2 bases, with 12 bases separating them. This CDR3 spans 14 amino acids. The germline gives CDR1 MNHEY, CDR2 SMNVEV (reference sequence).

This clone appeared a few times. This chain uses TRBV7-2 with TRBJ1-4; unclear D gene. The length of the CDR3 is 12 residues. Trimming took off 5 bases at V and 5 bases at J, with 6 bases between the two ends. Germline V gene sequence: CDR1 SGHTA, CDR2 FQGNSA. The CDR3 bases are TGTGCCAGCAGCCATAGGAATGAAAAACTGTTTTTT. Residues: CASSHRNEKLFF.

CDR3 coding DNA: TGTGCCAGCAGCGGCGGGGTTGGAGAGACCCAGTACTTC. This translates into CASSGGVGETQYF. This chain connects TRBV7-3 to TRBJ2-5; D might be TRBD2 (6 bases). This CDR3 has 13 amino acids. CDR1 SGHTA and CDR2 FQGTGA come from the germline V gene. The germline V and J ends were trimmed by 5 bases and 4 bases, with 11 bases remaining between them.

This clone has a single count. The chain recombines TRBV5-5 with TRBJ2-5; D is uncertain. The CDR3 runs to 14 residues. Germline V gene lookup returns CDR1 SGHKS and CDR2 YYEKEE (reference sequence). V lost 0 bases and J 7 bases, leaving 13 bases between the germline ends. The CDR3 sequence is CASSLEDVELTQYF. In DNA, the CDR3 is TGTGCCAGCAGCTTGGAAGACGTTGAACTGACCCAGTACTTC.

The rearrangement joins TRBV27 to TRBJ2-1; D might be TRBD2 (6 bases). Germline values: CDR1 MNHEY, CDR2 SMNVEV (reference sequence). The CDR3 consists of 13 residues. Trimming stripped 8 bases from V and 8 bases from J, with 16 bases between. CDR3 residues: CASVPVWGDEQFF. CDR3 sequence (DNA): TGTGCCAGCGTCCCGGTATGGGGGGATGAGCAGTTCTTC.

This chain links TRBV7-9 with TRBJ2-2; no firm D call. V lost 7 bases and J lost 1, with 10 bases in between. The CDR3 spans 14 residues. The germline V gene encodes CDR1 SEHNR and CDR2 FQNEAQ (reference sequence). CDR3 bases: TGTGCCAGCACCCGGCTCCGGAACACCGGGGAGCTGTTTTTT. Translation gives CASTRLRNTGELFF.

The chain carries TRBV5-8 and TRBJ2-1; D unresolved. Germline V gene data show CDR1 as SGHTS and CDR2 as YDEGEE. Trimming stripped 1 base from V and 3 bases from J, with 8 bases between. The CDR3 spans 14 residues. This CDR3 reads CASSLLEGYNEQFF. The CDR3 bases are TGTGCCAGCAGCTTGCTCGAAGGCTACAATGAGCAGTTCTTC.

This clone was recorded only once. V and J are TRBV10-3 and TRBJ2-4, with 7 bases identical to TRBD2. The CDR3 extends over 14 amino acids. With V trimmed by 1 base and J by 4 bases, 1 base remained unmatched. Germline lookup yields CDR1 ENHRY and CDR2 SYGVKD. This chain's CDR3 is CAISEWEGKNIQYF. CDR3 sequence (DNA): TGTGCCATCAGTGAGTGGGAGGGGAAAAACATTCAGTACTTC.

This chain joins TRBV6-5 and TRBJ2-5; 13 bases are a match to TRBD2. The CDR3 totals 14 residues. Germline V gene sequence: CDR1 MNHEY, CDR2 SVGAGI. With V trimmed by 6 bases and J by 5 bases, 3 bases remained unmatched. CDR3 sequence reads: CASSGLAGVETQYF. The CDR3 DNA reads as TGTGCCAGCAGCGGACTAGCGGGGGTTGAGACCCAGTACTTC.

The chain joins TRBV19 to TRBJ1-5; 8 bases align to TRBD1. Germline assignment: CDR1 LNHDA and CDR2 SQIVND (reference sequence). The V segment lost 3 bases and the J segment 7 bases; nucleotides outside the gene matches: 2. The length of the CDR3 is 13 residues. The CDR3 region is CASSMDRVQPQHF. CDR3 sequence (DNA): TGTGCCAGTAGTATGGACAGGGTCCAGCCCCAGCATTTT.

This CDR3 is CATTRDRYSNTEAFF. The CDR3 region has the DNA TGTGCCACTACCAGAGACAGGTATTCTAACACTGAAGCTTTCTTT. The chain has TRBV6-5 and TRBJ1-1; a weak D match, TRBD1 (6 bases). The V and J ends lost 10 bases and 2 bases respectively, with 20 bases between them. This CDR3 is 15 amino acids long. Germline CDR1 reads MNHEY; CDR2 reads SVGAGI.

This clone was recorded only once. This sample also contains other DNA sequences that code for the same CDR3. The chain links TRBV5-1 to TRBJ2-7; 11 bases are a match to TRBD2. This CDR3 is built from 16 residues. Germline V gives CDR1 SGHRS, CDR2 YFSETQ. The V gene end was trimmed by 4 bases and the J gene end by 3 bases; junction bases not matched to a gene: 9. The CDR3 DNA reads TGCGCCAGCAGCCCCGACCCTAGCGGGGGGCACTACGAGCAGTACTTC. It yields the protein CASSPDPSGGHYEQYF. Looking up the rest from reference TRBV5-1 and TRBJ2-7 gives the full variable domain: KAGVTQTPRYLIKTRGQQVTLSCSPISGHRSVSWYQQTPGQGLQFLFEYFSETQRNKGNFPGRFSGRQFSNSRSEMNVSTLELGDSALYLCASSPDPSGGHYEQYFGPGTRLTVT.

Remarks on this clone: Other DNA sequences of this sample code for an identical CDR3. This chain joins TRBV14 and TRBJ1-3; D remains unclear. The CDR3 extends over 16 amino acids. CDR1 and CDR2 (germline): SGHDN, FVKESK. Trimming pared 1 base from V and 2 bases from J, leaving 12 bases between. The CDR3 DNA follows: TGTGCCAGCAGCCAAGGCGGAGATAGGGCTGGAAACACCATATATTTT. Residues: CASSQGGDRAGNTIYF.

The rearrangement joins TRBV6-5 to TRBJ2-5; unclear D gene. V was clipped by 2 bases and J by 3 bases, with 10 bases between them. The CDR3 extends over 14 amino acids. CDR1 is MNHEY, CDR2 SVGAGI, per germline. The CDR3 DNA sequence: TGTGCCAGCAGTTACGAGTCGAAGGAAGAGACCCAGTACTTC. Protein: CASSYESKEETQYF.

This chain uses TRBV18 with TRBJ1-4; 7 nucleotides match TRBD1. V gave up 2 bases and J gave up 3 bases; unmatched junction bases: 3. The length of the CDR3 is 15 residues. Germline V gene sequence: CDR1 KGHSH, CDR2 LQKENI. The CDR3 DNA follows: TGTGCCAGCTCACCAACGACAGGGTCTAATGAAAAACTGTTTTTT. Its protein product is CASSPTTGSNEKLFF. Using reference TRBV18 and TRBJ1-4 for the parts outside the CDR3, the full variable domain is NAGVMQNPRHLVRRRGQEARLRCSPMKGHSHVYWYRQLPEEGLKFMVYLQKENIIDESGMPKERFSAEFPKEGPSILRIQQVVRGDSAAYFCASSPTTGSNEKLFFGSGTQLSVL.

The V and J genes are TRBV19 and TRBJ1-2; TRBD1 matches 7 bases. V lost 5 bases to trimming and J lost 5 bases; unmatched junction nucleotides: 11. The V gene's germline CDR1 is LNHDA and CDR2 SQIVND (reference sequence). This CDR3 contains 15 residues. CDR3 sequence reads: CASSPRRQGRYGYTF. For the CDR3, the DNA is TGTGCCAGTAGTCCCAGGAGACAGGGAAGATATGGCTACACCTTC. Full variable domain (rest looked up from reference TRBV19 and TRBJ1-2): DGGITQSPKYLFRKEGQNVTLSCEQNLNHDAMYWYRQDPGQGLRLIYYSQIVNDFQKGDIAEGYSVSREKKESFPLTVTSAQKNPTAFYLCASSPRRQGRYGYTFGSGTRLTVV.

This chain joins TRBV7-6 and TRBJ1-1; D unresolved. Germline assignment: CDR1 SGHVS and CDR2 FNYEAQ. The CDR3 covers 14 residues. The V gene lost 1 base and the J gene lost 8 bases, with 14 bases spanning the gap. CDR3 protein: CASSLGAGPPEAFF. CDR3 sequence (DNA): TGTGCCAGCAGCTTAGGGGCTGGGCCGCCCGAAGCTTTCTTT.

The V call is TRBV7-6, the J call TRBJ1-6; D gene ambiguous. Germline CDR1 and CDR2: SGHVS and FNYEAQ. This CDR3 region has 14 residues. The V gene lost 3 bases and the J gene lost 7 bases, with 10 bases spanning the gap. In DNA form, the CDR3 reads TGTGCCAGCAGCTTTCCTGCCCCGAATTCACCCCTCCACTTT. Amino acid sequence: CASSFPAPNSPLHF.

This clone was recorded once. The chain has TRBV29-1 and TRBJ2-5; the D gene is possibly TRBD2 (5 bases). The CDR3 is made up of 14 amino acids. Germline assignment: CDR1 SQVTM and CDR2 ANQGSEA. With 4 bases removed from V and 1 base from J, the gap between germline ends came to 13 bases. CDR3 DNA: TGCAGCGTTGCCGGAAGGCTAGCCCAAGAGACCCAGTACTTC. Translation gives CSVAGRLAQETQYF.

This rearrangement joins TRBV18 to TRBJ1-1, with 7 bases matching TRBD1. With 0 bases clipped from V and 1 base from J, the junction kept 2 bases outside the gene matches. This CDR3 spans 15 amino acids. Germline CDR1 KGHSH, CDR2 LQKENI. CDR3 bases: TGTGCCAGCTCACCACCGGGACAGCCGAACACTGAAGCTTTCTTT. It specifies CASSPPGQPNTEAFF.